Included here is one TCR beta chain sequence, with context. This sample is drawn from a study of PD-1 blockade in classical Hodgkin lymphoma. This CDR3 region has 15 residues. Germline CDR1 is SGHDT and CDR2 is YYEEEE. J gave up 1 base and V 4 bases, and 4 bases lay outside the gene matches. Each patient relapsed following autologous stem cell transplantation, and prior brentuximab vedotin exposure differed. Best responses included complete response and partial response; otherwise, the best response was progressive disease. Data came from immunoSEQ multiplex PCR; TCRdb stores just in-frame clones and leaves some out. This table holds about 13,000 clones, 82% found once.

The input for sequencing was peripheral blood mononuclear cells (PBMCs), taken at baseline. This receptor was obtained from a human donor with classical Hodgkin lymphoma. The genes are TRBV5-6 and TRBJ2-3; 9 nucleotides match TRBD2. CDR3 in DNA: TGTGCCAGCAGCCACTCTAGCGGGGGCACAGATACGCAGTATTTT. Its translation: CASSHSSGGTDTQYF.